Ten or more counts support the clone carrying this T cell receptor beta chain. Trimming removed 5 bases from V and 0 bases from J, with 14 bases in between. Germline V gives CDR1 SGHVS, CDR2 FQNEAQ. The CDR3 has 16 residues. Two oligonucleotides, mixed equimolar, formed the beta constant-region primer covering TRBC1 and TRBC2. TCRdb ran MiXCR on the UMI-ligation and nested PCR reads and lists one entry per CDR3 protein. The table has approximately 82,000 distinct CDR3 sequences, 7% seen once. Alpha and beta libraries were amplified separately from the second PCR onward. The source of the sample is a study of naive and memory T cell subsets.

Source material: central memory CD4+ T cells from blood. The sequence came from a human donor in good health. The chain employs TRBV7-8 and TRBJ2-1; perhaps TRBD2 as D (7 bases). The DNA for the CDR3 is TGTGCCAGCAGCGGGGGGGCCTACGGCTCCTACAATGAGCAGTTCTTC. Its protein is CASSGGAYGSYNEQFF.